The rows below give T cell receptor beta chains drawn from one sample of a study of T cell responses to AZD1222 COVID-19 vaccine. TCRdb's table, derived via immunoSEQ multiplex PCR, lists solely in-frame clones and lacks some. The sample holds under 110,000 clones, about 90% seen once. Sequences were derived from peripheral blood, sampled on day 0 of AZD1222 vaccination. These receptor sequences come from an adult in good health. Each CDR3 is given with its conserved first and last residue. The D gene is left open where the match is weak.

TRBV10-2	TRBD2	CASRAGANTGELFF
TRBV18	-	CASQTGGTEAFF
TRBV6-5	-	CASSTTVGENLPLHF
TRBV5-1	-	CASSLGGTAIYGYTF
TRBV5-6	TRBD1	CASSYRGQPQHF
TRBV25-1	-	CASSMNNEQFF
TRBV19	TRBD1	CASKGQGNTEAFF
TRBV27	TRBD2	CASSNGGGDVYNEQFF
TRBV9	-	CASSVAPNTGELFF
TRBV7-3	-	CASSRVGEGVPYNEQFF
TRBV7-9	TRBD1	CASRMDRFSEAFF
TRBV3-1/TRBV3-2	TRBD1	CASSHRQGVLNTGELFF
TRBV19	TRBD1	CASSEAGGLNEQYF
TRBV5-1	-	CASSRQDYGYTF
TRBV5-1	-	CASSTGTPTEAFF
TRBV6-5	TRBD1	CASSYPPDRGGSPLHF
TRBV28	TRBD1	CASTTGGSGYTF
TRBV18	-	CASSPGTTGSGLFF
TRBV30	-	CAWSGGAYQPQHF
TRBV3-1/TRBV3-2	-	CASSPGPTPYEQYF
TRBV9	-	CASSLASLANTGELFF
TRBV7-9	-	CASSLRQNQETQYF
TRBV11-2	TRBD1	CASRPSAQATGTVNTEAFF
TRBV10-2	-	CASNLGPQQEVGPQHF
TRBV5-1	TRBD1	CASSPEGQTGRGRVLLF
TRBV10-3	TRBD2	CAIRLAGEETQYF
TRBV18	TRBD1	CASSPSRQGREQYF
TRBV10-1	-	CASTASAHYNEQFF
TRBV19	TRBD1	CASSEGQRYEQYF
TRBV6-2/TRBV6-3	-	CASSYDRFNEKLFF
TRBV7-6	-	CASSLQENYGYTF
TRBV9	TRBD2	CASSVATSGRTAFMTDTQYF
TRBV5-3	TRBD1	CARSPGTANSNQPQHF
TRBV5-5	-	CASSLAVNSGNTIYF
TRBV23-1	-	CASTPAPKNTGELFF
TRBV7-6	-	CASSSAGLSAFF
TRBV2	TRBD1	CASSVSNRGSWNTEAFF
TRBV5-1	TRBD1	CASSLFSSRGTQETQYF